Listed here are 32 T cell receptor beta chains from one sample, sequenced in a study of cytomegalovirus exposure and HLA in healthy donors. Vbeta (60) and Jbeta (13) primers were used in the PCR. Repertoires were generated with immunoSEQ multiplex PCR, while TCRdb's copy carries only in-frame clones and drops some. The data show 150,000 to 200,000 clones, about 79% seen once. The sample was PBMCs. These receptors all come from a woman between 50 and 59 years old in good health and CMV-seronegative.

The J gene is TRBJ2-5, the V gene TRBV28; 7 bases are a match to TRBD1. Germline assignment: CDR1 MDHEN and CDR2 SYDVKM. V shed 5 bases and J 2 bases; nucleotides not matched to a gene: 8. The CDR3 totals 15 residues. As DNA, the CDR3 is TGTGCCAGCAGTCCACGGGACAGCCAACAAGAGACCCAGTACTTC. Translating it yields CASSPRDSQQETQYF.

The chain recombines TRBV29-1 with TRBJ2-1; 12 bases match TRBD2. J gave up 6 bases and V 6 bases, and 6 bases lay outside the gene matches. CDR1 is SQVTM and CDR2 is ANQGSEA in the germline V gene. The CDR3 covers 14 residues. For the CDR3, the DNA is TGCAGCGTCCGACTAGCGGGGGTCACCAATGAGCAGTTCTTC. Encoded protein: CSVRLAGVTNEQFF.

The gene calls are TRBV6-5 and TRBJ1-1; TRBD1 matches at 8 bases. The CDR3 sequence is 16 residues long. Germline V gene lookup returns CDR1 MNHEY and CDR2 SVGAGI. The ends lost 0 bases at V and 5 bases at J; junction bases unmatched: 8. CDR3: CASSYSRTGKRTEAFF. The CDR3 bases are TGTGCCAGCAGTTACTCCCGGACAGGGAAAAGGACTGAAGCTTTCTTT.

The chain links TRBV28 to TRBJ2-1, with 12 bases identical to TRBD1. Germline CDR1 MDHEN, CDR2 SYDVKM. The CDR3 covers 16 residues. The V gene end was trimmed by 3 bases and the J gene end by 7 bases; junction bases not matched to a gene: 7. The CDR3 DNA reads as TGTGCCAGCAGTTTCCCCGGGACAGGGGGCAGGAATGAGCAGTTCTTC. Protein product: CASSFPGTGGRNEQFF.

The chain employs TRBV2 and TRBJ1-5; 9 nucleotides match TRBD1. The CDR3 is made up of 15 amino acids. Per the germline V gene, CDR1 is SNHLY and CDR2 is FYNNEI. V was clipped by 6 bases and J by 2 bases; unmatched bases: 5. CDR3 loop: CASSLRTGGNQPQHF. CDR3 coding DNA: TGTGCCAGCAGCCTTCGGACAGGGGGCAATCAGCCCCAGCATTTT.

The gene calls are TRBV19 and TRBJ2-6, with D unresolved. The germline CDR1 and CDR2 sequences are LNHDA and SQIVND (reference sequence). The CDR3 is 14 amino acids. V lost 6 bases and J 2 bases, leaving 8 bases between the germline ends. CDR3 amino acids: CASRPSPGANVLTF. For the CDR3, the DNA is TGTGCCAGTAGACCCAGTCCTGGGGCCAACGTCCTGACTTTC.

The rearrangement links TRBV29-1 to TRBJ2-1; the match to TRBD1 covers 10 bases. Per the germline V gene, CDR1 is SQVTM and CDR2 is ANQGSEA. This CDR3 comprises 14 residues. V shed 7 bases and J 4 bases; nucleotides not matched to a gene: 7. The CDR3, as DNA: TGCAGCGCCCCGGGACAGGGGACTTACAATGAGCAGTTCTTC. This translates into CSAPGQGTYNEQFF.

J is TRBJ2-3 and V is TRBV2; 9 nucleotides agree with TRBD1. V trimming: 5 bases; J trimming: 6 bases; junction bases outside the gene matches: 9. Germline CDR1 and CDR2: SNHLY and FYNNEI. The CDR3 runs to 15 residues. The CDR3 sequence is CASSTGTGITDTQYF. The DNA for the CDR3 is TGTGCCAGCAGTACCGGGACAGGGATTACCGATACGCAGTATTTT.

The V call is TRBV18, the J call TRBJ2-7; 12 positions match TRBD2. Germline V gene data show CDR1 as KGHSH and CDR2 as LQKENI. CDR3 length equals 15 residues. After removal of 5 bases from V and 2 bases from J, the junction contained 4 bases not matched to a gene. CDR3 residues: CASSETSGGPYEQYF. DNA of the CDR3: TGTGCCAGCTCAGAGACTAGCGGGGGCCCCTACGAGCAGTACTTC.

V and J are TRBV5-1 and TRBJ1-4; 8 bases agree with TRBD1. The CDR3 covers 16 residues. Unmatched junction bases numbered 4, after V lost 0 bases and J lost 3 bases. The V gene's germline CDR1 is SGHRS and CDR2 YFSETQ. The CDR3 region is CASSLDAGGSNEKLFF. The CDR3 DNA reads as TGCGCCAGCAGCTTGGATGCAGGGGGCTCTAATGAAAAACTGTTTTTT. The full variable domain, completed using reference TRBV5-1 and TRBJ1-4, is KAGVTQTPRYLIKTRGQQVTLSCSPISGHRSVSWYQQTPGQGLQFLFEYFSETQRNKGNFPGRFSGRQFSNSRSEMNVSTLELGDSALYLCASSLDAGGSNEKLFFGSGTQLSVL.

CDR3 loop: CASSRWDLGGETQYF. CDR3 sequence (DNA): TGTGCCAGCAGCCGCTGGGACCTAGGGGGAGAGACCCAGTACTTC. The chain recombines TRBV11-2 with TRBJ2-5, with D possibly TRBD1 on 6 matching bases. The V and J ends lost 5 bases and 4 bases respectively, with 17 bases between them. The germline V gene encodes CDR1 SGHAT and CDR2 FQNNGV. This CDR3 contains 15 residues.

The chain couples TRBV7-8 to TRBJ2-7; no definite D call. V dropped 5 bases and J dropped 2 bases, with 7 bases sitting between them. Looked up from germline, CDR1 is SGHVS and CDR2 is FQNEAQ. The CDR3 loop spans 12 amino acids. The CDR3 spells CASSIRAYEQYF. CDR3 nucleotide sequence: TGTGCCAGCAGCATCCGGGCCTACGAGCAGTACTTC.

The chain carries TRBV28 and TRBJ1-5; D gene ambiguous. Germline V CDR1 and CDR2: MDHEN, SYDVKM. This CDR3 comprises 17 residues. Trimming stripped 1 base from V and 4 bases from J, with 17 bases between. The CDR3 sequence: CASSLFGEGRWNQPQHF. The CDR3 DNA follows: TGTGCCAGCAGTTTATTCGGGGAGGGTAGATGGAATCAGCCCCAGCATTTT. The variable domain in full, with the rest retrieved from reference TRBV28 and TRBJ1-5, is DVKVTQSSRYLVKRTGEKVFLECVQDMDHENMFWYRQDPGLGLRLIYFSYDVKMKEKGDIPEGYSVSREKKERFSLILESASTNQTSMYLCASSLFGEGRWNQPQHFGDGTRLSIL.

This clone is a singleton in its sample. The chain employs TRBV10-3 and TRBJ1-1; D gene unclear. Germline values: CDR1 ENHRY, CDR2 SYGVKD. Trimming stripped 8 bases from V and 7 bases from J, with 14 bases between. CDR3 size: 12 residues. CDR3 nucleotides: TGTGCCATCGGTAAGAACACCGATGAAGCTTTCTTT. Translating gives CAIGKNTDEAFF.

This sequence joins TRBV5-5 and TRBJ1-4; TRBD1 matches at 8 bases. The V gene end was trimmed by 2 bases and the J gene end by 6 bases; junction bases not matched to a gene: 3. The CDR3 length is 14 residues. CDR1 is SGHKS, CDR2 YYEKEE, per germline (reference sequence). In DNA, the CDR3 is TGTGCCAGCAGCTTAAAGGACAGGGATGAAAAACTGTTTTTT. It codes for CASSLKDRDEKLFF.

This rearrangement joins TRBV11-2 to TRBJ2-5, with 10 bases fitting TRBD2. J gave up 3 bases and V 1 base, and 5 bases lay outside the gene matches. The CDR3 extends over 16 amino acids. From germline, CDR1 is SGHAT and CDR2 FQNNGV. Written as DNA, the CDR3 is TGTGCCAGCAGCTTAGCACGAAGCGGGGGGGAAGAGACCCAGTACTTC. Amino acid sequence: CASSLARSGGEETQYF.

In its sample, this clone was seen a few times. The chain combines TRBV19 with TRBJ1-1; D is unresolved. The V and J ends lost 6 bases and 6 bases respectively, with 14 bases between them. The CDR3 loop spans 13 amino acids. Germline CDR1 and CDR2: LNHDA and SQIVND (reference sequence). CDR3 residues: CASSPGVRAEAFF. As DNA, the CDR3 is TGTGCCAGTAGCCCGGGAGTGAGGGCTGAAGCTTTCTTT.

This chain joins TRBV7-2 and TRBJ1-1, with 8 positions matching TRBD1. With V trimmed by 3 bases and J by 11 bases, 5 bases remained unmatched. Germline loops: CDR1 SGHTA, CDR2 FQGNSA. CDR3 length: 12 residues. The CDR3 bases are TGTGCCAGCAGCTTGACAGGGGCCGAGGCTTTCTTT. It is translated as CASSLTGAEAFF.

The chain recombines TRBV10-3 with TRBJ1-1; no definite D call. The CDR3 runs 13 residues. Trimming stripped 8 bases from V and 5 bases from J, with 15 bases between. Germline V gene sequence: CDR1 ENHRY, CDR2 SYGVKD. The CDR3 here is CAICRQSGTEAFF. The DNA for the CDR3 is TGTGCCATCTGTCGTCAGTCGGGTACTGAAGCTTTCTTT.

The gene calls are TRBV30 and TRBJ2-3; a possible D gene is TRBD2 (5 bases). This CDR3 comprises 14 residues. Germline V gene sequence: CDR1 GTSNPN, CDR2 SVGIG (reference sequence). With 2 bases removed from V and 7 bases from J, the gap between germline ends came to 16 bases. The CDR3 DNA is TGTGCCTGGAGTCCGCTACGAGAGGGTAATACGCAGTATTTT. Translated, it gives CAWSPLREGNTQYF. Supplemented by reference TRBV30 and TRBJ2-3, the full variable domain reads SQTIHQWPATLVQPVGSPLSLECTVEGTSNPNLYWYRQAAGRGLQLLFYSVGIGQISSEVPQNLSASRPQDRQFILSSKKLLLSDSGFYLCAWSPLREGNTQYFGPGTRLTVL.

This clone was recorded only once. The rearrangement joins TRBV28 to TRBJ1-2; D ambiguous. CDR1 is MDHEN, CDR2 SYDVKM, per germline. Trimming left V 1 base short and J 3 bases short, with 9 bases between. The CDR3 has 14 residues. The CDR3 DNA follows: TGTGCCAGCAGTTTATTGCACGGGGACTATGGCTACACCTTC. Its protein is CASSLLHGDYGYTF.

The V gene is TRBV6-1, the J gene TRBJ2-1, with D perhaps TRBD1 (6 bases). The CDR3 sequence is 16 residues long. Looked up from germline, CDR1 is MNHNS and CDR2 is SASEGT. V was cut by 6 bases and J by 7 bases, with 22 bases left in between. This CDR3 reads CASRENSGAVGNEQFF. The CDR3 bases are TGTGCCAGCAGGGAAAATTCAGGGGCCGTAGGTAATGAGCAGTTCTTC.

The chain has TRBV9 and TRBJ2-2; 8 bases are shared with TRBD2. This CDR3 has 14 amino acids. Germline V lookup: CDR1 SGDLS, CDR2 YYNGEE. Trimming removed 5 bases from V and 5 bases from J; junction bases left unmatched: 5. CDR3 residues: CASRPGGATGELFF. The CDR3 DNA sequence: TGTGCCAGCAGGCCCGGGGGGGCGACCGGGGAGCTGTTTTTT.

The chain links TRBV7-9 to TRBJ2-5; TRBD1 matches at 7 bases. Germline CDR1 and CDR2: SEHNR and FQNEAQ (reference sequence). The length of the CDR3 is 18 residues. V lost 4 bases, J lost 4 bases, and 18 bases stayed unmatched. The DNA of the CDR3 is TGTGCCAGCAGCTCCCCGGACAGGCGTGCTGTGGGTGTAGAGACCCAGTACTTC. The encoded protein is CASSSPDRRAVGVETQYF.

This chain joins TRBV2 and TRBJ2-2; the match to TRBD2 covers 9 bases. This CDR3 is 18 amino acids long. Germline V gives CDR1 SNHLY, CDR2 FYNNEI. J lost 6 bases, V lost 5 bases, and 16 bases had no gene match. The CDR3 loop reads CASSSSPLGRGGSGELFF. CDR3 DNA: TGTGCCAGCAGTTCATCCCCACTCGGGCGGGGGGGTTCCGGGGAGCTGTTTTTT.

In nucleotides, the CDR3 is TGTGCCAGCAGAAAGACTAGCGGGAGATCGGGTGAGCAGTTCTTC. Its protein is CASRKTSGRSGEQFF. The chain employs TRBV2 and TRBJ2-1, with 12 bases aligning to TRBD2. The V gene's germline CDR1 is SNHLY and CDR2 FYNNEI. The CDR3 is made up of 15 amino acids. With 6 bases clipped from V and 9 bases from J, the junction kept 9 bases outside the gene matches.

The V call is TRBV10-2, the J call TRBJ2-1; 10 bases fit TRBD2. Losses at the gene ends were 5 bases for V and 2 bases for J; bases not matched to a gene: 0. Germline V gene data show CDR1 as WSHSY and CDR2 as SAAADI. The CDR3 runs to 14 residues. The CDR3 DNA is TGCGCCAGCAGTAGCGGGGGGGCCTACAATGAGCAGTTCTTC. Its translation: CASSSGGAYNEQFF.

The V and J genes are TRBV19 and TRBJ1-5, with a tentative D call TRBD1 (5 bases). This CDR3 spans 15 amino acids. V lost 4 bases and J lost 4, with 14 bases in between. CDR1 LNHDA and CDR2 SQIVND come from the germline V gene (reference sequence). For the CDR3, the DNA is TGTGCCAGTAGTAGTCACGACAGTAGGAATCAGCCCCAGCATTTT. Its translation is CASSSHDSRNQPQHF.

CDR3 residues: CASNPGQGKISDFQPQHF. CDR3 in DNA: TGTGCCAGCAACCCGGGACAGGGAAAAATATCTGACTTTCAGCCCCAGCATTTT. The chain couples TRBV21-1 to TRBJ1-5; TRBD1 is the table's D call and was not checked against the DNA. TRBV21-1 counts as a pseudogene. This CDR3 spans 18 amino acids.

This chain connects TRBV2 to TRBJ1-1; 7 bases map to TRBD1. V lost 6 bases to trimming and J lost 1 base; unmatched junction nucleotides: 2. From germline, CDR1 is SNHLY and CDR2 FYNNEI. The CDR3 spans 13 residues. CDR3 residues: CASSDRENTEAFF. The DNA for the CDR3 is TGTGCCAGCAGCGACAGGGAGAACACTGAAGCTTTCTTT. The entire variable domain, with the rest obtained from reference TRBV2 and TRBJ1-1, is as follows: EPEVTQTPSHQVTQMGQEVILRCVPISNHLYFYWYRQILGQKVEFLVSFYNNEISEKSEIFDDQFSVERPDGSNFTLKIRSTKLEDSAMYFCASSDRENTEAFFGQGTRLTVV.

Notes on this clone: One end of the junction fails to match germline, which may point to a read error. This chain links TRBV7-9 with TRBJ2-1; unclear D gene. The CDR3 extends over 12 amino acids. The germline gives CDR1 SEHNR, CDR2 FQNEAQ (reference sequence). CDR3: CSSRITNNEQFF. The CDR3 DNA sequence: TGTTCCAGCAGGATAACAAACAATGAGCAGTTCTTC.

This clone occurred once. The rearrangement links TRBV27 to TRBJ2-1, with 13 bases fitting TRBD2. CDR1 and CDR2 from the germline V gene are MNHEY and SMNVEV (reference sequence). CDR3 length equals 15 residues. The junction had 6 bases not matched to a gene; V was cut back by 6 bases and J by 7 bases. The CDR3 nucleotides read TGTGCCAGCAGACAACCGGGACTAGCGGGAAATGAGCAGTTCTTC. This encodes CASRQPGLAGNEQFF.